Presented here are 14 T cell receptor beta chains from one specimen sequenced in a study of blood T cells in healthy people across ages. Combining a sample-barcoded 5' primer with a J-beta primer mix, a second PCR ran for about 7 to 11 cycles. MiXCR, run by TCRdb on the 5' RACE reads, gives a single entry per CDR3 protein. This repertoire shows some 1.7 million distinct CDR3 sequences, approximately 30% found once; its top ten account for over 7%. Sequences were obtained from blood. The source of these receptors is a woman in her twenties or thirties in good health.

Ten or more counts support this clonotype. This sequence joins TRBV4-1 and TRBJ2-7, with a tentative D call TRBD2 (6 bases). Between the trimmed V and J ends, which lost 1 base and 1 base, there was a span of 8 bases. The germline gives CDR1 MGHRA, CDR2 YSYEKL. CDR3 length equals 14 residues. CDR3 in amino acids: CASSQVAGSYEQYF. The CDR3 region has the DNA TGCGCCAGCAGCCAAGTCGCGGGGTCCTACGAGCAGTACTTC.

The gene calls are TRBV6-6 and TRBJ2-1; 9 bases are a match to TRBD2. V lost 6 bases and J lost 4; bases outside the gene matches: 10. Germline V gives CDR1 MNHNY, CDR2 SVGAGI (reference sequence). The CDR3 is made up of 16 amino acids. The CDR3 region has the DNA TGTGCCAGCAGAGAGGCCAGCGGGGGGTCGTACAATGAGCAGTTCTTC. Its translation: CASREASGGSYNEQFF.

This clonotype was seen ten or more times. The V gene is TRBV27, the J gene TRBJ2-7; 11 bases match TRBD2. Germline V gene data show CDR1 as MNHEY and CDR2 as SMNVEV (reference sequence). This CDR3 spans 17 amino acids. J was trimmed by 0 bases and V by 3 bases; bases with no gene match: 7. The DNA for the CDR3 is TGTGCCAGCAGTTTCTTGACTAGCGGGAAAGTCTCCTACGAGCAGTACTTC. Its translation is CASSFLTSGKVSYEQYF.

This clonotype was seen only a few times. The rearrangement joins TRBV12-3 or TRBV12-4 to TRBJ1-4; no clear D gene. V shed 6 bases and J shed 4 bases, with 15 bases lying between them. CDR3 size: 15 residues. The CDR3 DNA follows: TGTGCCAGCAGGCCTAGGACGGATATTAATGAAAAACTGTTTTTT. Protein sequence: CASRPRTDINEKLFF.

The CDR3 reads CASSWAGGSSETQYF. The CDR3 coding sequence is TGTGCCAGCAGTTGGGCGGGAGGGTCGTCGGAGACCCAGTACTTC. The rearrangement joins TRBV6-5 to TRBJ2-5; 9 bases line up with TRBD2. The V segment lost 4 bases and the J segment 5 bases; nucleotides outside the gene matches: 8. The germline CDR1 and CDR2 sequences are MNHEY and SVGAGI. The CDR3 loop spans 15 amino acids.

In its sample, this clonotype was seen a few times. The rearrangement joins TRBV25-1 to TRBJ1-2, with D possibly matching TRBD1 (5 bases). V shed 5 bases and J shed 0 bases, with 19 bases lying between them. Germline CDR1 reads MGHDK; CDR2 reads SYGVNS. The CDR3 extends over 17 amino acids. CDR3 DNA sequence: TGTGCCAGCAGTACAGCACTCGGGACTGATCCTAACTATGGCTACACCTTC. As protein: CASSTALGTDPNYGYTF.

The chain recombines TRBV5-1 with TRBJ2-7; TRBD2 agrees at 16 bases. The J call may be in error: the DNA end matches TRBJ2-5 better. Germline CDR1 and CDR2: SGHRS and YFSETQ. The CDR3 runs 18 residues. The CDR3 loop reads CASSPGLAGGPRQETQYF. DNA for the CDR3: TGCGCCAGCAGCCCGGGACTAGCGGGGGGGCCGCGGCAAGAGACCCAGTACTTC.

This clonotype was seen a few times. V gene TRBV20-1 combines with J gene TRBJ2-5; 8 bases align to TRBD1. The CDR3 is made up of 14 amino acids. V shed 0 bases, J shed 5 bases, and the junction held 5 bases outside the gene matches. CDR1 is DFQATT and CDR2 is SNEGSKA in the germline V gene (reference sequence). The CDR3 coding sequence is TGCAGTGCTAGAGATGCAGGGGGCGGTGAGACCCAGTACTTC. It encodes CSARDAGGGETQYF.

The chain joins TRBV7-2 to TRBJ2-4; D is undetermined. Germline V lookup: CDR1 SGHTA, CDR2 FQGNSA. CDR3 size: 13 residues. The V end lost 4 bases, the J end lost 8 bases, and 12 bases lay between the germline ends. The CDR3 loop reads CASSSGFMDIQYF. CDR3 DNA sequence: TGTGCCAGCAGCTCTGGGTTTATGGACATTCAGTACTTC.

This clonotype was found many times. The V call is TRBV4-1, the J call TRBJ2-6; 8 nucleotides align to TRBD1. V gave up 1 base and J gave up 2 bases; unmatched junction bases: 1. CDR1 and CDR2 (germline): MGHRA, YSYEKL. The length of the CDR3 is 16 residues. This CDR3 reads CASSQAGGAGANVLTF. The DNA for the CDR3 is TGCGCCAGCAGCCAAGCAGGGGGCGCTGGGGCCAACGTCCTGACTTTC.

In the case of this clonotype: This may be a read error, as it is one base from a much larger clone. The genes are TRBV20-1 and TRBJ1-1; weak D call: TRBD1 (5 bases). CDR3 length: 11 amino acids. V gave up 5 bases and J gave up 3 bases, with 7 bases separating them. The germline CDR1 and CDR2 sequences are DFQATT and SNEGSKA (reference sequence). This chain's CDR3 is CSAEGYTEAFF. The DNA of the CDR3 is TGCAGTGCTGAGGGGTACACTGAAGCTTTCTTT.

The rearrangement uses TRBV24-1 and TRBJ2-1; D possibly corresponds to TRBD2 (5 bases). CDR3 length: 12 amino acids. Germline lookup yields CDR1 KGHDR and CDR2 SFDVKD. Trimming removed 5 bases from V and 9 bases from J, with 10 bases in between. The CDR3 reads CATSGRGGEQFF. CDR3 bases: TGTGCCACCAGTGGCCGCGGAGGTGAGCAGTTCTTC.

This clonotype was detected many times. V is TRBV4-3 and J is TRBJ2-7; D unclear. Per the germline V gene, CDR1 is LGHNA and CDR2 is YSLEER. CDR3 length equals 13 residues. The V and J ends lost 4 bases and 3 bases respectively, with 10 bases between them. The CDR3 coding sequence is TGCGCCAGCAGCCCCCGGAGACACTACGAGCAGTACTTC. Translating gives CASSPRRHYEQYF.

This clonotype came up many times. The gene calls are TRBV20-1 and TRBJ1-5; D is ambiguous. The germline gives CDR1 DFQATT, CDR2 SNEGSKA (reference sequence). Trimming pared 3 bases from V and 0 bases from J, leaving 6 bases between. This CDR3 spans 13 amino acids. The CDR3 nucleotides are TGCAGTGCTAGGGCGGCTAGCAATCAGCCCCAGCATTTT. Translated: CSARAASNQPQHF.